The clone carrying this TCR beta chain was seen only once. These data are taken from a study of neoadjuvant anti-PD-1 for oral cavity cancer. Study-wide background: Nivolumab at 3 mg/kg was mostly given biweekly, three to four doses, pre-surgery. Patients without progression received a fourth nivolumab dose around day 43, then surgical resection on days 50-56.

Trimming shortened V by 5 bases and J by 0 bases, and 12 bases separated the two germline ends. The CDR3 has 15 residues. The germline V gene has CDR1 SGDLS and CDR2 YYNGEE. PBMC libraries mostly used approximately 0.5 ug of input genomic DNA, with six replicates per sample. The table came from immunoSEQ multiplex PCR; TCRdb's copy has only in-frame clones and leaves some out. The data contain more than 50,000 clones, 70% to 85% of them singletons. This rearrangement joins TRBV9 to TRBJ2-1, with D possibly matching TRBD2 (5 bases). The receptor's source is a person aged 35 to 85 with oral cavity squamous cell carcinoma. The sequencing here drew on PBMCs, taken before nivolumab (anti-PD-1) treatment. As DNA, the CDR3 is TGTGCCAGCAGGTCGAGCGGCAGCTCCTACAATGAGCAGTTCTTC. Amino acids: CASRSSGSSYNEQFF.